These 11 T cell receptor beta chains were sequenced from one sample in a study of regulatory T cells in long-lasting Graves disease. HTBI primers from iRepertoire and Arm-PCR of CDR3 regions yielded the TCR beta libraries. A single record per CDR3 protein comes from TCRdb applying MiXCR to the multiplex PCR reads. The data contain approximately 350,000 distinct CDR3 sequences, about 17% of them singletons. Time point specified: newly diagnosed GD, antithyroid drugs for less than 3 months. PBMC-derived RNA was used for the TCR library. The same data also contributed to another study, on T cells in Graves' hyperthyroidism and ophthalmopathy.

Here the sequenced sample was peripheral blood mononuclear cells (PBMCs), taken at new diagnosis, from a patient treated with antithyroid drugs. All receptors come from a woman aged 18-29 years with Graves disease.

Many counts were recorded for this clonotype. Relative to the germline gene, one junction end is altered; a read error may explain this. The chain employs TRBV5-1 and TRBJ1-2; possibly TRBD1 for D (6 bases). CDR1 SGHRS and CDR2 YFSETQ come from the germline V gene. This CDR3 is 14 amino acids long. This chain's CDR3 is CASRLQGGGYGYTF. As DNA, the CDR3 is TGTGCCAGCAGACTACAGGGAGGGGGCTATGGCTACACCTTC.

In this sample, this clonotype turned up many times. DNA for the CDR3: TGTGCCAGCAGCGCCCACCTAGCGGACTCCTACAATGAGCAGTTCTTC. Protein product: CASSAHLADSYNEQFF. The chain employs TRBV9 and TRBJ2-1; 7 nucleotides line up with TRBD2. The germline V gene has CDR1 SGDLS and CDR2 YYNGEE. This CDR3 contains 16 residues. After removal of 3 bases from V and 0 bases from J, the junction contained 6 bases not matched to a gene.

The chain couples TRBV7-9 to TRBJ2-2; no clear D. Between the trimmed V and J ends, which lost 6 bases and 5 bases, there was a span of 10 bases. Germline assignment: CDR1 SEHNR and CDR2 FQNEAQ (reference sequence). The CDR3 is 13 residues long. The CDR3 DNA reads as TGTGCCAGCAGAGGTCGGGTAACCGGGGAGCTGTTTTTT. Translating it yields CASRGRVTGELFF. The full variable domain, in which reference TRBV7-9 and TRBJ2-2 provide the parts outside the CDR3, is DTGVSQNPRHKITKRGQNVTFRCDPISEHNRLYWYRQTLGQGPEFLTYFQNEAQLEKSRLLSDRFSAERPKGSFSTLEIQRTEQGDSAMYLCASRGRVTGELFFGEGSRLTVL.

V usage is TRBV19 and J usage is TRBJ1-5; D is undetermined. This CDR3 region has 15 residues. CDR1 and CDR2 from the germline V gene are LNHDA and SQIVND (reference sequence). The ends were cut back, 4 bases at V and 3 bases at J, with 13 bases in the middle. CDR3 sequence reads: CASSNQDYLNQPQHF. The CDR3 region has the DNA TGTGCCAGTAGTAATCAGGACTACCTCAATCAGCCCCAGCATTTT.

This clonotype occurred many times. This rearrangement joins TRBV20-1 to TRBJ2-4; D not resolved. This CDR3 is built from 14 residues. Per the germline V gene, CDR1 is DFQATT and CDR2 is SNEGSKA (reference sequence). Trimming pared 0 bases from V and 1 base from J, leaving 7 bases between. CDR3 amino acids: CSAREGMAKNIQYF. The CDR3 nucleotides read TGCAGTGCTAGAGAGGGAATGGCCAAAAACATTCAGTACTTC.

This clonotype appeared many times. This chain links TRBV9 with TRBJ2-7, with D maybe TRBD1 (5 bases). The V and J ends lost 1 base and 0 bases respectively, with 11 bases between them. The CDR3 consists of 15 residues. Germline CDR1 reads SGDLS; CDR2 reads YYNGEE. CDR3 protein: CASSVLGDSSYEQYF. The CDR3 DNA sequence: TGTGCCAGCAGCGTATTAGGGGATAGCTCCTACGAGCAGTACTTC.

In its sample, this clonotype was seen many times. The chain employs TRBV18 and TRBJ1-2; D unclear. This CDR3 is 15 amino acids long. V lost 2 bases, J lost 4 bases, and 14 bases lay in between. Germline CDR1 and CDR2: KGHSH and LQKENI. DNA of the CDR3: TGTGCCAGCTCACCAAGAGTGGGAGAAGGCTATGGCTACACCTTC. It translates to CASSPRVGEGYGYTF.

The chain employs TRBV5-6 and TRBJ1-1; D remains ambiguous. From germline, CDR1 is SGHDT and CDR2 YYEEEE. V dropped 0 bases and J dropped 4 bases, with 16 bases sitting between them. The CDR3 runs to 16 residues. CDR3 nucleotides: TGTGCCAGCAGCTTGGAACTTCGTAGGGTTGGCACTGAAGCTTTCTTT. The encoded protein is CASSLELRRVGTEAFF.

This clonotype was observed a single time. A much larger clonotype is one base distant, so this may be a read error. The chain has TRBV7-2 and TRBJ1-4; unclear D gene. The CDR3 spans 11 residues. Germline values: CDR1 SGHTA, CDR2 FQGNSA. Trimming removed 5 bases from V and 10 bases from J, with 8 bases in between. The CDR3 sequence: CASSQEGKLFF. The CDR3 bases are TGTGCCAGCAGCCAGGAAGGAAAACTGTTTTTT.

This clonotype was counted once. This chain joins TRBV5-1 and TRBJ2-7, with D perhaps TRBD1 (5 bases). Germline V gene data show CDR1 as SGHRS and CDR2 as YFSETQ. The V end lost 0 bases, the J end lost 1 base, and 14 bases lay between the germline ends. The CDR3 spans 16 residues. CDR3 residues: CASSLAQGIGSYEQYF. The CDR3 DNA reads TGCGCCAGCAGCTTGGCCCAGGGAATAGGGTCCTACGAGCAGTACTTC.

For this clonotype: A read error may account for a junction end that differs from germline. The chain combines TRBV7-7 with TRBJ2-1; tentative D call: TRBD2 (6 bases). CDR3 length: 13 residues. CDR1 SSHAT and CDR2 FNYEAQ come from the germline V gene (reference sequence). As DNA, the CDR3 is TGTGCTAGCAGCAGTAGCGGCTACAATGAGCAGTTCTTC. This sequence encodes CASSSSGYNEQFF.